This TCR beta chain was documented in a study of blood T cell repertoires in COVID-19. Study-level background: Material from acute and convalescent COVID-19 was sourced from the United States, Italy and Spain. PBMCs, B-cell-depleted T cells, or T cells were the source of the cDNA or gDNA that made up the material.

The CDR3 covers 15 residues. The V segment lost 0 bases and the J segment 2 bases; nucleotides outside the gene matches: 2. Germline loops: CDR1 MNHEY, CDR2 SVGEGT. How the authors handled the data: By means of reference gene primer amplification, nucleated cell counts were estimated. TCRdb keeps only in-frame clones here, not all; method: immunoSEQ multiplex PCR. V and J calls and clone size are as listed in that table; D and trimming were resolved from the DNA. The sample has 450,000 to 500,000 clones; 80% to 90% are singletons. As regards this clone: The sample has other DNA sequences that encode this CDR3 too.

The source material was peripheral blood. This clonotype was sampled from a human donor in a cohort sampled during active COVID-19. V is TRBV6-2 or TRBV6-3 and J is TRBJ1-2, with 8 bases fitting TRBD1. CDR3 in amino acids: CASSYSRQGNYGYTF. CDR3 nucleotides: TGTGCCAGCAGTTACTCACGACAGGGGAACTATGGCTACACCTTC.